Listed below are T cell receptor beta chains from one sample, sequenced in a study of T cells in Graves' hyperthyroidism and ophthalmopathy. TCRdb ran MiXCR on the multiplex PCR reads and lists one entry per CDR3 protein. The sample yields about 290,000 distinct CDR3 sequences, approximately 16% seen once. The specimen sequenced was blood. Receptors were obtained from a man under 40 with Graves' hyperthyroidism. CDR3s include the opening cysteine and the closing phenylalanine or tryptophan. D genes are given only for firm matches. A row's size may be missing; if present it is once, few, many or a size class.

CDR3: CAWSVGLYGYTF
DNA: TGTGCCTGGAGTGTGGGTCTCTATGGCTACACCTTC
D: .
V: TRBV30
size: many
J: TRBJ1-2

CDR3: CSARGAGVHEQFF
DNA: TGCAGTGCTAGGGGAGCGGGAGTCCATGAGCAGTTCTTC
D: TRBD2
V: TRBV20-1
size: many
J: TRBJ2-1

CDR3: CASSKLAGEQYF
DNA: TGCGCCAGCAGTAAACTAGCGGGGGAGCAGTACTTC
D: TRBD2
V: TRBV10-2
size: many
J: TRBJ2-7

CDR3: CASTLPGTSGNGPSTDTQYF
DNA: TGTGCCAGCACCCTTCCCGGGACTAGCGGGAACGGGCCGTCAACAGATACGCAGTATTTT
D: TRBD2
V: TRBV2
size: many
J: TRBJ2-3

CDR3: CASSMLAGGPPREQFF
DNA: TGTGCCAGCAGTATGTTAGCGGGAGGGCCCCCGCGAGAGCAGTTCTTC
D: TRBD2
V: TRBV27
size: many
J: TRBJ2-1

CDR3: CASSARPTGGGETQYF
DNA: TGTGCCAGCTCAGCTCGACCGACAGGGGGCGGGGAGACCCAGTACTTC
D: TRBD1
V: TRBV18
size: many
J: TRBJ2-5

CDR3: CASSWGGMDIQYF
DNA: TGTGCCAGCAGTTGGGGCGGGATGGACATTCAGTACTTC
D: .
V: TRBV6-2/TRBV6-3
size: .
J: TRBJ2-4

CDR3: CATSRRTFF
DNA: TGTGCCACCAGCAGACGGACCTTCTTC
D: .
V: TRBV15
size: .
J: TRBJ2-1

CDR3: CASSSKRESVNEQFF
DNA: TGTGCCAGCAGCTCTAAGCGGGAGTCTGTAAATGAGCAGTTCTTC
D: TRBD2
V: TRBV27
size: many
J: TRBJ2-1

CDR3: CASSLGYSQETQYF
DNA: TGTGCCAGCAGCTTAGGCTACAGCCAAGAGACCCAGTACTTC
D: .
V: TRBV13
size: .
J: TRBJ2-5

CDR3: CSVVTEAFF
DNA: TGCAGCGTAGTTACTGAAGCTTTCTTT
D: .
V: TRBV29-1
size: few
J: TRBJ1-1

CDR3: CASKDQLYEQYF
DNA: TGTGCCAGCAAGGACCAACTCTACGAGCAGTACTTC
D: .
V: TRBV6-2/TRBV6-3
size: many
J: TRBJ2-7

CDR3: CASSFQIAQETQYF
DNA: TGCGCCAGCAGCTTCCAGATAGCTCAAGAGACCCAGTACTTC
D: .
V: TRBV5-1
size: many
J: TRBJ2-5

CDR3: CASSLGGPNTGELFF
DNA: TGTGCCAGCAGCCTGGGAGGGCCGAACACCGGGGAGCTGTTTTTT
D: TRBD2
V: TRBV11-3
size: many
J: TRBJ2-2

CDR3: CASSLGGGGPNYGYTF
DNA: TGTGCCAGCAGTTTAGGGGGCGGGGGACCTAACTATGGCTACACCTTC
D: .
V: TRBV28
size: many
J: TRBJ1-2

CDR3: CAISDTEGGYNEQFF
DNA: TGTGCCATCAGTGACACAGAGGGAGGCTACAATGAGCAGTTCTTC
D: .
V: TRBV10-3
size: many
J: TRBJ2-1

CDR3: CASSYSGTYQETQYF
DNA: TGTGCCAGCAGCTACAGCGGGACGTACCAAGAGACCCAGTACTTC
D: TRBD2
V: TRBV9
size: .
J: TRBJ2-5

CDR3: CASSPGLGGLEQYF
DNA: TGCGCCAGCAGTCCGGGACTAGGGGGACTCGAGCAGTACTTC
D: TRBD2
V: TRBV11-2
size: .
J: TRBJ2-7

CDR3: CASSLSLSPGELFF
DNA: TGTGCCAGCAGTTTATCCCTCTCCCCCGGGGAGCTGTTTTTT
D: .
V: TRBV27
size: .
J: TRBJ2-2

CDR3: CASSSGTGRDTIYF
DNA: TGCGCCAGCAGCTCCGGGACAGGGAGGGACACCATATATTTT
D: TRBD1
V: TRBV5-1
size: few
J: TRBJ1-3

CDR3: CASKPTGANVLTF
DNA: TGTGCCAGCAAACCCACCGGGGCCAACGTCCTGACTTTC
D: .
V: TRBV12-3/TRBV12-4
size: many
J: TRBJ2-6

CDR3: CASSPLSEGYEQYF
DNA: TGTGCCAGCAGCCCCCTATCAGAGGGCTACGAGCAGTACTTC
D: .
V: TRBV27
size: many
J: TRBJ2-7

CDR3: CASTDRFNQPQHF
DNA: TGTGCCAGCACTGACAGGTTCAATCAGCCCCAGCATTTT
D: .
V: TRBV28
size: .
J: TRBJ1-5

CDR3: CASSPGVANTGELFF
DNA: TGCGCCAGCAGCCCGGGCGTAGCGAACACCGGGGAGCTGTTTTTT
D: .
V: TRBV5-1
size: few
J: TRBJ2-2

CDR3: CASSGQGAKNIQYF
DNA: TGTGCCAGCAGCGGACAGGGGGCCAAAAACATTCAGTACTTC
D: TRBD1
V: TRBV6-1
size: .
J: TRBJ2-4

CDR3: CASSPRPPPAPYEQYF
DNA: TGTGCCAGCAGTCCCCGGCCCCCTCCCGCCCCCTACGAGCAGTACTTC
D: .
V: TRBV6-1
size: .
J: TRBJ2-7

CDR3: CASSPGQFNEQFF
DNA: TGTGCCAGCAGCCCAGGACAGTTCAATGAGCAGTTCTTC
D: .
V: TRBV12-3/TRBV12-4
size: .
J: TRBJ2-1

CDR3: CASGRSIDTQYF
DNA: TGTGCCAGCGGAAGGAGCATAGATACGCAGTATTTT
D: .
V: TRBV27
size: many
J: TRBJ2-3

CDR3: CASSLGQGRGTNEKLFF
DNA: TGTGCCAGCAGCTTAGGCCAGGGTCGGGGAACTAATGAAAAACTGTTTTTT
D: .
V: TRBV7-9
size: many
J: TRBJ1-4

CDR3: CATSYGSSYNEQFF
DNA: TGTGCCACCAGCTACGGGAGCTCCTACAATGAGCAGTTCTTC
D: .
V: TRBV24-1
size: few
J: TRBJ2-1

CDR3: CASNGQGPEKLFF
DNA: TGTGCCAGTAATGGACAGGGCCCTGAAAAACTGTTTTTT
D: TRBD1
V: TRBV19
size: many
J: TRBJ1-4

CDR3: CASSPYKRGTNEQFF
DNA: TGTGCCAGCAGTCCATACAAGCGGGGGACCAATGAGCAGTTCTTC
D: TRBD2
V: TRBV6-2/TRBV6-3
size: .
J: TRBJ2-1

CDR3: CASSSLDSLTAYQETQYF
DNA: TGCGCCAGCAGCTCACTCGATAGTCTCACAGCGTACCAAGAGACCCAGTACTTC
D: .
V: TRBV5-1
size: few
J: TRBJ2-5

CDR3: CASRHTGQGYYEQYF
DNA: TGCGCCAGCAGGCACACCGGACAGGGGTATTACGAGCAGTACTTC
D: TRBD1
V: TRBV5-1
size: .
J: TRBJ2-7

CDR3: CASSFAFRSDEQFF
DNA: TGTGCCAGCAGCTTCGCTTTCCGTTCCGATGAGCAGTTCTTC
D: .
V: TRBV5-5
size: many
J: TRBJ2-1

CDR3: CASRQGLQGTEAFF
DNA: TGTGCCAGCAGGCAGGGGCTACAGGGCACTGAAGCTTTCTTT
D: .
V: TRBV7-9
size: many
J: TRBJ1-1

CDR3: CASSDPTGGLAGIATTYEQYF
DNA: TGTGCCAGCAGTGATCCGACAGGGGGACTAGCGGGAATCGCCACAACCTACGAGCAGTACTTC
D: TRBD2
V: TRBV6-1
size: few
J: TRBJ2-7

CDR3: CASSPDRGLKTEAFF
DNA: TGTGCCAGCAGTCCCGACAGGGGGCTGAAGACTGAAGCTTTCTTT
D: TRBD1
V: TRBV12-3/TRBV12-4
size: many
J: TRBJ1-1

CDR3: CASSLRGGYEQYF
DNA: TGTGCCAGCAGTTTAAGAGGGGGCTACGAGCAGTACTTC
D: .
V: TRBV27
size: many
J: TRBJ2-7

CDR3: CASSQDGGQLRSPLHF
DNA: TGCGCCAGCAGCCAAGATGGGGGACAATTACGATCACCCCTCCACTTT
D: .
V: TRBV4-1
size: .
J: TRBJ1-6

CDR3: CASQRILTDTQYF
DNA: TGTGCCTCTCAGCGGATCCTCACAGATACGCAGTATTTT
D: .
V: TRBV9
size: .
J: TRBJ2-3

CDR3: CASSLEGHKNTGELFF
DNA: TGCGCCAGCAGCTTGGAGGGACACAAGAACACCGGGGAGCTGTTTTTT
D: .
V: TRBV5-1
size: .
J: TRBJ2-2

CDR3: CSARDSGSLETQYF
DNA: TGCAGTGCTAGAGATTCCGGGAGTTTGGAGACCCAGTACTTC
D: .
V: TRBV20-1
size: many
J: TRBJ2-5

CDR3: CALGLAGGAQEDTQYF
DNA: TGTGCCCTCGGACTAGCGGGAGGCGCTCAGGAAGATACGCAGTATTTT
D: TRBD2
V: TRBV30
size: many
J: TRBJ2-3

CDR3: CAWLKSGLNTGELFF
DNA: TGTGCCTGGCTGAAATCGGGGCTAAACACCGGGGAGCTGTTTTTT
D: .
V: TRBV30
size: few
J: TRBJ2-2

CDR3: CATSTERDGRTDTQYF
DNA: TGTGCCACCAGCACCGAGAGGGACGGTAGGACAGATACGCAGTATTTT
D: .
V: TRBV15
size: many
J: TRBJ2-3

CDR3: CASSQLATDTQYF
DNA: TGTGCCAGCAGCCAACTAGCGACAGATACGCAGTATTTT
D: .
V: TRBV14
size: .
J: TRBJ2-3

CDR3: CASTAFRGLTDTQYF
DNA: TGCGCCAGCACGGCGTTTAGGGGACTCACAGATACGCAGTATTTT
D: .
V: TRBV10-2
size: .
J: TRBJ2-3

CDR3: CASGGAGEGYEQYF
DNA: TGTGCCAGCGGTGGGGCAGGGGAGGGCTACGAGCAGTACTTC
D: .
V: TRBV28
size: few
J: TRBJ2-7

CDR3: CASSPFKGTASSTDTQYF
DNA: TGCGCCAGCAGCCCTTTTAAGGGGACAGCCTCTAGCACAGATACGCAGTATTTT
D: TRBD1
V: TRBV4-1
size: .
J: TRBJ2-3

CDR3: CASRGTANYEQYF
DNA: TGTGCCAGCAGGGGGACAGCCAACTACGAGCAGTACTTC
D: TRBD1
V: TRBV28
size: many
J: TRBJ2-7

CDR3: CASSQDPMGNEQFF
DNA: TGCGCCAGCAGCCAAGACCCAATGGGCAATGAGCAGTTCTTC
D: .
V: TRBV4-1
size: .
J: TRBJ2-1

CDR3: CASSFRGTTYGYTF
DNA: TGTGCCAGCAGTTTTAGGGGTACTACCTATGGCTACACCTTC
D: .
V: TRBV27
size: few
J: TRBJ1-2

CDR3: CASSHRFGETQYF
DNA: TGTGCCAGCAGCCATAGATTCGGAGAAACCCAGTACTTC
D: .
V: TRBV27
size: few
J: TRBJ2-5

CDR3: CAAGGPVGDTQYF
DNA: TGTGCCGCGGGAGGGCCAGTGGGAGATACGCAGTATTTT
D: TRBD2
V: TRBV7-2
size: .
J: TRBJ2-3

CDR3: CASSLSTSGSNEQFF
DNA: TGCGCCAGCAGCTTGAGCACTAGCGGGAGCAATGAGCAGTTCTTC
D: TRBD2
V: TRBV5-1
size: few
J: TRBJ2-1

CDR3: CAWRLYVGRTGELFF
DNA: TGTGCCTGGAGGCTGTACGTCGGGAGAACCGGGGAGCTGTTTTTT
D: .
V: TRBV30
size: .
J: TRBJ2-2

CDR3: CASSLASGRANNEQFF
DNA: TGTGCCAGCAGTTTAGCTAGCGGGAGGGCCAACAATGAGCAGTTCTTC
D: TRBD2
V: TRBV12-3/TRBV12-4
size: many
J: TRBJ2-1

CDR3: CASSLGAGGGINEQFF
DNA: TGCGCCAGCAGCTTAGGGGCCGGGGGAGGTATCAATGAGCAGTTCTTC
D: .
V: TRBV5-1
size: many
J: TRBJ2-1

CDR3: CASRASGRVLTFTDTQYF
DNA: TGTGCCAGCAGAGCTAGCGGGAGGGTCCTTACATTCACAGATACGCAGTATTTT
D: TRBD2
V: TRBV27
size: many
J: TRBJ2-3